These 14 T cell receptor beta chains came from one sample sequenced in a study of cytomegalovirus exposure and HLA in healthy donors. It was with 60 Vbeta and 13 Jbeta primers that the PCR ran. Generated by immunoSEQ multiplex PCR, the TCRdb table keeps only in-frame clones and is missing some. The sample has approximately 85,000 clones; 80% are singletons. Input material: PBMCs. The receptors were sampled from a woman aged 50 to 60 in good health and CMV-seropositive.

This chain uses TRBV2 with TRBJ1-2; D not resolved. CDR1 is SNHLY and CDR2 is FYNNEI in the germline V gene. The V gene lost 7 bases and the J gene lost 7 bases, with 13 bases spanning the gap. The CDR3 is 12 residues long. CDR3 protein: CASKEVASGYTF. CDR3 nucleotide sequence: TGTGCCAGCAAGGAGGTGGCGTCTGGCTACACCTTC.

In its sample, this clone was seen a few times. The CDR3 DNA follows: TGCGCCAGCAGCCTCGCAGGGTCCCATGAGCAGTTCTTC. It codes for CASSLAGSHEQFF. The chain employs TRBV4-1 and TRBJ2-1; a possible D gene is TRBD1 (5 bases). With 4 bases removed from V and 8 bases from J, the gap between germline ends came to 12 bases. In germline, CDR1 is MGHRA, CDR2 YSYEKL. The CDR3 covers 13 residues.

To note about this clone: Relative to the germline gene, one junction end is altered; a read error may explain this. The gene calls are TRBV7-9 and TRBJ1-2; D not certain. In germline, CDR1 is SEHNR, CDR2 FQNEAQ (reference sequence). The CDR3 length is 12 residues. CDR3 region: CSSSLGDYGYTF. CDR3 nucleotides: TGTTCCAGCAGCTTAGGAGACTATGGCTACACCTTC.

The J gene is TRBJ1-1, the V gene TRBV7-3; 7 positions match TRBD1. From germline, CDR1 is SGHTA and CDR2 FQGTGA. The V segment lost 3 bases and the J segment 10 bases; nucleotides outside the gene matches: 8. The CDR3 covers 13 residues. Here the CDR3 reads CASSLGQSSVAFF. For the CDR3, the DNA is TGTGCCAGCAGCTTGGGACAGAGTAGTGTAGCTTTCTTT.

The chain is built from TRBV29-1 and TRBJ2-1, with TRBD2 identical over 7 bases. CDR3 length equals 14 residues. Germline CDR1 and CDR2: SQVTM and ANQGSEA. Trimming cost V 7 bases and J 2 bases; bases outside gene matches: 8. CDR3 region: CSAAPAGAYNEQFF. CDR3 DNA: TGCAGCGCCGCCCCTGCGGGAGCCTACAATGAGCAGTTCTTC.

This chain uses TRBV6-1 with TRBJ2-3, with 9 bases matching TRBD2. Germline lookup yields CDR1 MNHNS and CDR2 SASEGT. This CDR3 is built from 15 residues. Trimming removed 7 bases from V and 5 bases from J; junction bases left unmatched: 10. CDR3 loop: CASTFSGRTVDTQYF. CDR3 nucleotide sequence: TGTGCCAGCACTTTCAGCGGGAGGACAGTAGATACGCAGTATTTT.

CDR3 sequence reads: CASSIWQSTDTQYF. In nucleotides, the CDR3 is TGTGCCAGTAGTATATGGCAGAGCACAGATACGCAGTATTTT. The chain links TRBV19 to TRBJ2-3; D ambiguous. Germline V gives CDR1 LNHDA, CDR2 SQIVND (reference sequence). The CDR3 runs 14 residues. V lost 2 bases and J lost 0, with 6 bases in between.

The V gene is TRBV9, the J gene TRBJ1-2; TRBD1 agrees at 7 bases. CDR3 length: 15 residues. Germline V gene sequence: CDR1 SGDLS, CDR2 YYNGEE. The J segment lost 8 bases and the V segment lost 0 bases, leaving 10 bases of the junction unmatched. CDR3 sequence (DNA): TGTGCCAGCAGCGTAGGTGACAGGGACGTGGGAGGCTACACCTTC. As protein: CASSVGDRDVGGYTF.

The V and J genes are TRBV7-9 and TRBJ1-1; D gene unclear. The CDR3 runs to 15 residues. V shed 1 base and J shed 1 base, with 10 bases lying between them. Per germline, CDR1 SEHNR and CDR2 FQNEAQ (reference sequence). This CDR3 is CASSLVPEENTEAFF. CDR3 DNA sequence: TGTGCCAGCAGCTTAGTGCCGGAGGAGAACACTGAAGCTTTCTTT. Variable domain in full (rest from reference TRBV7-9 and TRBJ1-1): DTGVSQNPRHKITKRGQNVTFRCDPISEHNRLYWYRQTLGQGPEFLTYFQNEAQLEKSRLLSDRFSAERPKGSFSTLEIQRTEQGDSAMYLCASSLVPEENTEAFFGQGTRLTVV.

The rearrangement uses TRBV7-6 and TRBJ2-1; 8 bases match TRBD2. The CDR3 covers 16 residues. With 5 bases clipped from V and 3 bases from J, the junction kept 9 bases outside the gene matches. Germline CDR1 reads SGHVS; CDR2 reads FNYEAQ. The CDR3: CASSPLQRESYNEQFF. The CDR3 bases are TGTGCCAGCAGCCCCCTCCAGCGGGAGAGCTACAATGAGCAGTTCTTC. The full variable domain, in which reference TRBV7-6 and TRBJ2-1 provide the parts outside the CDR3, is GAGVSQSPRYKVTKRGQDVALRCDPISGHVSLYWYRQALGQGPEFLTYFNYEAQQDKSGLPNDRFSAERPEGSISTLTIQRTEQRDSAMYRCASSPLQRESYNEQFFGPGTRLTVL.

V gene TRBV7-9 combines with J gene TRBJ2-2; 8 bases agree with TRBD2. Unmatched junction bases numbered 9, after V lost 8 bases and J lost 7 bases. The CDR3 is 14 residues long. Per the germline V gene, CDR1 is SEHNR and CDR2 is FQNEAQ (reference sequence). In DNA, the CDR3 is TGTGCCAGCCGTACGCGGGAGGTTGTCGGGGAGCTGTTTTTT. Protein sequence: CASRTREVVGELFF.

This rearrangement joins TRBV6-6 to TRBJ1-2, with a possible D match to TRBD1 (5 bases). The CDR3 is 13 residues long. Germline CDR1 is MNHNY and CDR2 is SVGAGI (reference sequence). The ends were cut back, 3 bases at V and 6 bases at J, with 11 bases in the middle. CDR3: CASSYGGGDGYTF. CDR3 DNA sequence: TGTGCCAGCAGTTATGGGGGGGGAGATGGCTACACCTTC.

With regard to this clone: The germline gene is not matched at one end of the junction; a read error may be the cause. The chain has TRBV7-9 and TRBJ2-1; TRBD2 agrees at 7 bases. The V gene's germline CDR1 is SEHNR and CDR2 FQNEAQ (reference sequence). The CDR3 sequence is 15 residues long. The DNA for the CDR3 is TGTTCCAGCAGCCCTAGCGGATTCTCCTACAATGAGCAGTTCTTC. It translates to CSSSPSGFSYNEQFF. The full variable domain, completed using reference TRBV7-9 and TRBJ2-1, is DTGVSQNPRHKITKRGQNVTFRCDPISEHNRLYWYRQTLGQGPEFLTYFQNEAQLEKSRLLSDRFSAERPKGSFSTLEIQRTEQGDSAMYLCSSSPSGFSYNEQFFGPGTRLTVL.

V is TRBV29-1 and J is TRBJ2-3; 9 nucleotides agree with TRBD2. The CDR3 covers 17 residues. The J segment lost 4 bases and the V segment lost 1 base, leaving 12 bases of the junction unmatched. Germline-derived CDR1 and CDR2 are SQVTM and ANQGSEA. The CDR3 spells CSVEVWLRSSGADTQYF. The CDR3 nucleotides read TGCAGCGTTGAAGTCTGGCTACGGTCTAGCGGGGCAGATACGCAGTATTTT.